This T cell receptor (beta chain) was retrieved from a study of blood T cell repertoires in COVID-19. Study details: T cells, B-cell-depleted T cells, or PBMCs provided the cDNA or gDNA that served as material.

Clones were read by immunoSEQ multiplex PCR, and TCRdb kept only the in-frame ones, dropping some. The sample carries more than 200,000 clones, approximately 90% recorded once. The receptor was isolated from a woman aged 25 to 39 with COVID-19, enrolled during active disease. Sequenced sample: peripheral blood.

The CDR3 reads CATSDPPYGYTF. CDR3 DNA: TGTGCCACCAGTGATCCCCCATATGGCTACACCTTC. V is TRBV24-1 and J is TRBJ1-2; D gene uncertain. V lost 3 bases to trimming and J lost 5 bases, with 6 bases between them. This CDR3 spans 12 amino acids. Germline lookup yields CDR1 KGHDR and CDR2 SFDVKD.